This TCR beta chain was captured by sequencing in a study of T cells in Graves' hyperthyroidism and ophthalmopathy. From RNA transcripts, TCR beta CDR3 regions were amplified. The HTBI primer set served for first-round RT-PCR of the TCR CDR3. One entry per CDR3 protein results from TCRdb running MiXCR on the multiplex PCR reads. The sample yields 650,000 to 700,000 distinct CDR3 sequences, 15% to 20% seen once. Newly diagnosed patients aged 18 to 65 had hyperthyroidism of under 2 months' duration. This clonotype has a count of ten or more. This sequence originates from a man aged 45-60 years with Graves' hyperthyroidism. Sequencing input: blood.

CDR3 in amino acids: CASRGSISYNEQFF. CDR3 nucleotides: TGCGCCAGCAGAGGTAGCATCTCCTACAATGAGCAGTTCTTC. The rearrangement uses TRBV5-1 and TRBJ2-1, with D uncertain. Germline CDR1 is SGHRS and CDR2 is YFSETQ. The germline V and J ends were trimmed by 5 bases and 0 bases, with 9 bases remaining between them. This CDR3 comprises 14 residues.